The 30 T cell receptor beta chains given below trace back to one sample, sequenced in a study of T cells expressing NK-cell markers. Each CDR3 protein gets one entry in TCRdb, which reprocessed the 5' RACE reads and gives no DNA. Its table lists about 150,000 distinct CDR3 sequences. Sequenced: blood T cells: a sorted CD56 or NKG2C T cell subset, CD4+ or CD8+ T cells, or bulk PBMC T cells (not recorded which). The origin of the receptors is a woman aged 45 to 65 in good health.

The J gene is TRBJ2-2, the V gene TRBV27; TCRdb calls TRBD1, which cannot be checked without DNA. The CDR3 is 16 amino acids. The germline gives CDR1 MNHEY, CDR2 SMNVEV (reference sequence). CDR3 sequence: CASSLWGGLNTGELFF.

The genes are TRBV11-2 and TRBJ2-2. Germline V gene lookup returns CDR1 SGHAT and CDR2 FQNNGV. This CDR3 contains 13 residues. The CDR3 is CASSLVRTGELFF.

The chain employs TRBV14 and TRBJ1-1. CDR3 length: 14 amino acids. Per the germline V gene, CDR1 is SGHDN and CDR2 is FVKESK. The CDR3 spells CASSLGGWDTEAFF.

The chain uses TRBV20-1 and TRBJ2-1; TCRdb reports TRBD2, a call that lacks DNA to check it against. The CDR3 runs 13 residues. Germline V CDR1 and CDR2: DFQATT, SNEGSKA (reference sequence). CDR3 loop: CSARDPANGEQFF.

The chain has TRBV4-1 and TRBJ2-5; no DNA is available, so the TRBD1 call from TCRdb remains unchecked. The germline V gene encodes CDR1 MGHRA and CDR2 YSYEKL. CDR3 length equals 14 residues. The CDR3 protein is CASSQPGGRETQYF.

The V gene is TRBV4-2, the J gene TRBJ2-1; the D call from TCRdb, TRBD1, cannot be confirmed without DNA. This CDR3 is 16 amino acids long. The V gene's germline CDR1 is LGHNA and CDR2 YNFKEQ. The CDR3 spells CASSQAGGSSYNEQFF.

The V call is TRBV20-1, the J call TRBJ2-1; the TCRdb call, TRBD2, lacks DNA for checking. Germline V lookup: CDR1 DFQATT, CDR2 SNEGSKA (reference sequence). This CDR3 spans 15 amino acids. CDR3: CSARVGAGVGNEQFF.

This chain's CDR3 is CASSFRLAGGHNEQFF. This chain uses TRBV7-8 with TRBJ2-1; without DNA, the TCRdb call of TRBD2 cannot be checked. The CDR3 runs to 16 residues. Germline V gene sequence: CDR1 SGHVS, CDR2 FQNEAQ.

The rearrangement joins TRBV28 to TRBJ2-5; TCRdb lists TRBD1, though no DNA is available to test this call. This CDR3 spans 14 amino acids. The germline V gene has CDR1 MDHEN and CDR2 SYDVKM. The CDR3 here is CASAGTGAQETQYF. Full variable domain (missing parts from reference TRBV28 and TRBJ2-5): DVKVTQSSRYLVKRTGEKVFLECVQDMDHENMFWYRQDPGLGLRLIYFSYDVKMKEKGDIPEGYSVSREKKERFSLILESASTNQTSMYLCASAGTGAQETQYFGPGTRLLVL.

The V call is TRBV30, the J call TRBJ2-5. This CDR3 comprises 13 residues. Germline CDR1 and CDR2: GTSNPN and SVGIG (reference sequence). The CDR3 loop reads CAWSVLLLETQYF. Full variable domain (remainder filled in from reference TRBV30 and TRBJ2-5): SQTIHQWPATLVQPVGSPLSLECTVEGTSNPNLYWYRQAAGRGLQLLFYSVGIGQISSEVPQNLSASRPQDRQFILSSKKLLLSDSGFYLCAWSVLLLETQYFGPGTRLLVL.

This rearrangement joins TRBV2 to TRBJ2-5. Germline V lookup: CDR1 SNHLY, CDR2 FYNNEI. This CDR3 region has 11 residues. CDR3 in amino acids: CASSEAETRYF.

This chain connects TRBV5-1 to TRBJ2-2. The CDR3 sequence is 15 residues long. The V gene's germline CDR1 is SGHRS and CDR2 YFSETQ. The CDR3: CASSPLLAYTGELFF.

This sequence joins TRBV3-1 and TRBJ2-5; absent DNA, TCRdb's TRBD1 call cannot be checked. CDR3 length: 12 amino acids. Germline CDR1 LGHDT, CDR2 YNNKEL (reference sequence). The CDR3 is CARIQGGETQYF.

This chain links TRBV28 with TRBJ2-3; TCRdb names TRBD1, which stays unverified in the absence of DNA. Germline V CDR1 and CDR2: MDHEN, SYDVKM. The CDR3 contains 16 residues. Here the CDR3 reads CASKSPSGGVTDTQYF.

The chain's CDR3 is CSARGLGRERYNEQFF. This chain connects TRBV20-1 to TRBJ2-1; lacking DNA, the TRBD2 call made by TCRdb goes unchecked. This CDR3 contains 16 residues. The V gene's germline CDR1 is DFQATT and CDR2 SNEGSKA (reference sequence).

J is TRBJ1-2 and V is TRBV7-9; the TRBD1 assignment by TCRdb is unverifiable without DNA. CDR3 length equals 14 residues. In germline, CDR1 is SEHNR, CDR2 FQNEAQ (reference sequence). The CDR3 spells CASSTEGAGYGYTF.

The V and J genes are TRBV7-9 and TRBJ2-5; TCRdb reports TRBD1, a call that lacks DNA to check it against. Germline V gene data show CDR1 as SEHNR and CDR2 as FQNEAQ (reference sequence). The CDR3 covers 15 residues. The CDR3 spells CASRTGHRTWETQYF.

The CDR3 sequence is CASSYVLGEQYF. This chain links TRBV6-2 or TRBV6-3 with TRBJ2-7. The CDR3 covers 12 residues. The germline CDR1 and CDR2 sequences are MNHEY and SVGEGT.

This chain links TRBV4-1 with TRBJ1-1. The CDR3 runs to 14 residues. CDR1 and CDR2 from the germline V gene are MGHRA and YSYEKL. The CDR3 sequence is CASSQGLWNTEAFF.

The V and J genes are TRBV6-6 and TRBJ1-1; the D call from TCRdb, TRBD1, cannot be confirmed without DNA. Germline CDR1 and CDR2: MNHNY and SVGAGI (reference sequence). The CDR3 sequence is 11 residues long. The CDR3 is CASSSPSEAFF.

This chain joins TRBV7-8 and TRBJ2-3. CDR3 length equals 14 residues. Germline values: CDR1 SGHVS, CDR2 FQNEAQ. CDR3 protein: CASLGDSSTDTQYF.

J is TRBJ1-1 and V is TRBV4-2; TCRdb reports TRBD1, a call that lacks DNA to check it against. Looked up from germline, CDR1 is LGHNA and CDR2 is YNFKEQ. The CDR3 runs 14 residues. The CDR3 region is CASSQASTGDEAFF.

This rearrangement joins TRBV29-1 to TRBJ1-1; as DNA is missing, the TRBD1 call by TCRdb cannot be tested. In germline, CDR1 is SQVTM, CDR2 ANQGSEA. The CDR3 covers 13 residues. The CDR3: CSVWVRGHTEAFF.

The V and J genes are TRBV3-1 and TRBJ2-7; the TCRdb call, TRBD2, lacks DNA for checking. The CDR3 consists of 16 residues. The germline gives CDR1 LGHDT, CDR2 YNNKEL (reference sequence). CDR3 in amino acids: CASSQEGISGSYEQYF.

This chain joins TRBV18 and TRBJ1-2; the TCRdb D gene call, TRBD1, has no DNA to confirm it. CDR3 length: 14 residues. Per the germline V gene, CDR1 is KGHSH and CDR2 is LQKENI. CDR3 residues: CASSPDRGRHGYTF.

CDR3 protein: CASSQGSMGGEQYF. The chain carries TRBV4-1 and TRBJ2-7. The CDR3 spans 14 residues. The V gene's germline CDR1 is MGHRA and CDR2 YSYEKL.

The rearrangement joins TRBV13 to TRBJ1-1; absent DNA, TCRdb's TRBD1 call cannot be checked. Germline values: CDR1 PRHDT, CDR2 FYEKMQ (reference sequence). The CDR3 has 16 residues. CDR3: CASSREQGEGDTEAFF.

The CDR3 is CASSEGPRTGGKTQYF. The genes are TRBV2 and TRBJ2-5; the TCRdb D gene call, TRBD1, has no DNA to confirm it. The CDR3 is 16 amino acids. Germline V gene data show CDR1 as SNHLY and CDR2 as FYNNEI.

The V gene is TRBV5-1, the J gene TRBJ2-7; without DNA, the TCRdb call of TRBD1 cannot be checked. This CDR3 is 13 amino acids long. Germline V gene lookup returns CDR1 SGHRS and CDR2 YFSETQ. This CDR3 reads CASSGTEPYEQYF.

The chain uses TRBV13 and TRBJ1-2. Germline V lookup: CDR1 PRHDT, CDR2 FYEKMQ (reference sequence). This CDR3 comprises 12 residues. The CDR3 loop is CASSSNGYGYTF.